Detailed here is one T cell receptor beta chain. These data come from a study of a mutant IDH1 vaccine in newly diagnosed glioma. In the study overall: Treated individuals were about 62% male and approximately 40% female, averaging about 40 years of age. Most patients had radiochemotherapy with temozolomide before enrollment; others had one alone.

Sequenced by immunoSEQ multiplex PCR; TCRdb stores in-frame clones only, minus some. The sample consists of about 67,000 clones, more than 70% of them appearing once. The CDR3 runs 13 residues. Trimming stripped 1 base from V and 6 bases from J, with 9 bases between. Germline V gene data show CDR1 as LGHNT and CDR2 as FRNRAP. Time point reported: baseline, week 1 (first vaccination visit). The treatment here: pre-vaccination baseline after standard-of-care therapy. The rearrangement links TRBV12-5 to TRBJ1-2, with a possible D match to TRBD1 (5 bases). Sequenced here: peripheral blood mononuclear cells (PBMCs), sampled from a glioma patient treated with radiotherapy, temozolomide or both. The TCR sequence derives from a woman aged 18-29 years with glioma. Some clones in this sample may be carry-over from other donors' samples. Here the CDR3 reads CASGLGGINGYTF. As DNA, the CDR3 is TGTGCTAGTGGTTTGGGGGGGATCAATGGCTACACCTTC.